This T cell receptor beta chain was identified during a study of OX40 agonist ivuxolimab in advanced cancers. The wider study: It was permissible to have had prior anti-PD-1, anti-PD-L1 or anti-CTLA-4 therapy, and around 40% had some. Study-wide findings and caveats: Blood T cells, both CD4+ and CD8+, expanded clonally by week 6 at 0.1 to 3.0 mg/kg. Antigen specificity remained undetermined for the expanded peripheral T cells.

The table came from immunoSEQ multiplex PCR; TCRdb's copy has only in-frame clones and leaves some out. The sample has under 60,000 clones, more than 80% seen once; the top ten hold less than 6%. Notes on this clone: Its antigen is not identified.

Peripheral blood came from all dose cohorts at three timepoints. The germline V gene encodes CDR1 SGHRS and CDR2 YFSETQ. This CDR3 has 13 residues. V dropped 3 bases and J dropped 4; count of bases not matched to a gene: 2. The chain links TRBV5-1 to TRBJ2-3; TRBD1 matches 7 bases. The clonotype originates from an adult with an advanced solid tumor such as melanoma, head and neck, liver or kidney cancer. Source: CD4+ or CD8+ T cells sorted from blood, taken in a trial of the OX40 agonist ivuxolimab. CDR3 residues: CASSWTGADTQYF. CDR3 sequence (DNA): TGCGCCAGCAGCTGGACAGGAGCAGATACGCAGTATTTT. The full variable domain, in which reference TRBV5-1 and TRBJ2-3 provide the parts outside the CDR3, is KAGVTQTPRYLIKTRGQQVTLSCSPISGHRSVSWYQQTPGQGLQFLFEYFSETQRNKGNFPGRFSGRQFSNSRSEMNVSTLELGDSALYLCASSWTGADTQYFGPGTRLTVL.